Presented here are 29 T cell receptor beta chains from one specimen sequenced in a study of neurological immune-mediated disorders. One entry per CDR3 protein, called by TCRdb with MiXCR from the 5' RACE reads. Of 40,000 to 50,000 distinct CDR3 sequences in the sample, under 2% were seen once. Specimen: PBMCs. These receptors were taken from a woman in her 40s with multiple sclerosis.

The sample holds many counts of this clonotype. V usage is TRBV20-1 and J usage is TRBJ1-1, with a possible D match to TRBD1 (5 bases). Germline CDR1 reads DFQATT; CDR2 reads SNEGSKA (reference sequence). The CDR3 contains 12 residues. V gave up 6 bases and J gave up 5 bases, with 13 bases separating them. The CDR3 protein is CSAWHRRTEAFF. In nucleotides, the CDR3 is TGCAGTGCGTGGCACAGGAGGACTGAAGCTTTCTTT.

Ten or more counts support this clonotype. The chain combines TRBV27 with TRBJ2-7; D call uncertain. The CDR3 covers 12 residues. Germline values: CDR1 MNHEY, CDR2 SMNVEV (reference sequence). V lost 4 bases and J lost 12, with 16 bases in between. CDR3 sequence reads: CASSSDPRTWYF. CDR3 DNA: TGTGCCAGCAGTTCGGACCCACGCACGTGGTACTTC.

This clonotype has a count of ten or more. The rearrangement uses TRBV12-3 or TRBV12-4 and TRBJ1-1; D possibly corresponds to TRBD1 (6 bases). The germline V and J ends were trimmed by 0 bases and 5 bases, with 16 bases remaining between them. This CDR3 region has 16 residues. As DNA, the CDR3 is TGTGCCAGCAGTTTAGCAGAGCAGGGGAGGGAGACTGAAGCTTTCTTT. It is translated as CASSLAEQGRETEAFF.

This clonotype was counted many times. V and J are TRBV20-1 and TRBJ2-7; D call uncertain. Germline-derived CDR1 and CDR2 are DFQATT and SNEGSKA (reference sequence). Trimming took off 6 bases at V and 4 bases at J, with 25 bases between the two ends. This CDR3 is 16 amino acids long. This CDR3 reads CSARGRLPGPLYEQYF. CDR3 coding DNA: TGCAGTGCACGAGGTCGACTCCCTGGCCCACTGTACGAGCAGTACTTC.

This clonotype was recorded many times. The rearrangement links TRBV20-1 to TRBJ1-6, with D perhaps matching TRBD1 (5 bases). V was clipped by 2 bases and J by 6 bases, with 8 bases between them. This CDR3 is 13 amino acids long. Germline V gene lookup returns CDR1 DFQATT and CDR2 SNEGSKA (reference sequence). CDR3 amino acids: CSARQGSNSPLHF. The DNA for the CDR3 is TGCAGTGCTAGACAGGGAAGTAATTCACCCCTCCACTTT.

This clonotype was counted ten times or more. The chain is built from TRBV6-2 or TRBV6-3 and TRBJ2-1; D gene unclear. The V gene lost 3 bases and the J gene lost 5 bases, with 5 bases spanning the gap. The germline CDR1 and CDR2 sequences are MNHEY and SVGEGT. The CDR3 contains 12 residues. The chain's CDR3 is CASSYLDNEQFF. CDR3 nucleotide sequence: TGTGCCAGCAGTTATTTGGACAATGAGCAGTTCTTC.

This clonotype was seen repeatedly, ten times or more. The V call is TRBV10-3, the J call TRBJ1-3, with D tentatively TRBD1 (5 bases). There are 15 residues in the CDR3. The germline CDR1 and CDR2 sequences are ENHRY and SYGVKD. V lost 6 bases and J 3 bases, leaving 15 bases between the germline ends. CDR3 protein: CAISGTGGFGNTIYF. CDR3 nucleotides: TGTGCCATCAGCGGGACGGGCGGGTTTGGAAACACCATATATTTT.

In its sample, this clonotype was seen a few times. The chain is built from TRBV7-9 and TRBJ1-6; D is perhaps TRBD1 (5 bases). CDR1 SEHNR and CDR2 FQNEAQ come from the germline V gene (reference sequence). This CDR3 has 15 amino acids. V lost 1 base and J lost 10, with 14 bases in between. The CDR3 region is CASSLEGAAGSPLHF. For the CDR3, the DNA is TGTGCCAGCAGCTTAGAAGGTGCCGCAGGGTCACCCCTCCACTTT.

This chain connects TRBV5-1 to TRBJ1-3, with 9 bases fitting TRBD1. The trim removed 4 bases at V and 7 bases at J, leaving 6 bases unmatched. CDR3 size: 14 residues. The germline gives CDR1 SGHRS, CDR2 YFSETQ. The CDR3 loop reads CASSVLGQGNTIYF. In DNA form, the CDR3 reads TGCGCCAGCAGCGTACTGGGACAGGGTAACACCATATATTTT.

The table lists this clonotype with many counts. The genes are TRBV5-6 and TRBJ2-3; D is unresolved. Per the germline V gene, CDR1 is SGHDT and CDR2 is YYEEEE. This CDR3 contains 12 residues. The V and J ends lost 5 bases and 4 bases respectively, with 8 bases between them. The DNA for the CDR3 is TGTGCCAGCAGTTCCGGAGCAGATACGCAGTATTTT. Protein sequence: CASSSGADTQYF.

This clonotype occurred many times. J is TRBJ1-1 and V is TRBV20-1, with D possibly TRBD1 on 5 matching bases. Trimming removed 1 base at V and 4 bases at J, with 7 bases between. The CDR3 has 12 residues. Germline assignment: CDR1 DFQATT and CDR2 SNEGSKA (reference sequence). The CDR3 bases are TGCAGTGCTAGAGGGGGGATCACTGAAGCTTTCTTT. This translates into CSARGGITEAFF.

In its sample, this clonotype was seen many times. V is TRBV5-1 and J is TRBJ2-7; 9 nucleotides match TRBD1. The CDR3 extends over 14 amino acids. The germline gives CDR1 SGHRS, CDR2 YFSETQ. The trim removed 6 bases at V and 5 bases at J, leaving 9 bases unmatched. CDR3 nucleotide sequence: TGCGCCAGCACCCTGGGACAGGGAGTCCACGAGCAGTACTTC. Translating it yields CASTLGQGVHEQYF.

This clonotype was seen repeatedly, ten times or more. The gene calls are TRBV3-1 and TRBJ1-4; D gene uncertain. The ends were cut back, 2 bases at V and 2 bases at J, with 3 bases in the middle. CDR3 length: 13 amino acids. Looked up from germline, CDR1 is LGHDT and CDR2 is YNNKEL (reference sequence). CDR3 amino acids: CASSQMTNEKLFF. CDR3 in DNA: TGTGCCAGCAGCCAAATGACTAATGAAAAACTGTTTTTT.

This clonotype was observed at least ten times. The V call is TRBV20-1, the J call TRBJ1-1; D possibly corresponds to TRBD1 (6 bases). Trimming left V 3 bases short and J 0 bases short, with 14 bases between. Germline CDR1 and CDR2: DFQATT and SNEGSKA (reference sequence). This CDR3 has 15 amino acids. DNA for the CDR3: TGCAGTGCTAGGCCGTTCGACAGGCTGAACACTGAAGCTTTCTTT. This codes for CSARPFDRLNTEAFF.

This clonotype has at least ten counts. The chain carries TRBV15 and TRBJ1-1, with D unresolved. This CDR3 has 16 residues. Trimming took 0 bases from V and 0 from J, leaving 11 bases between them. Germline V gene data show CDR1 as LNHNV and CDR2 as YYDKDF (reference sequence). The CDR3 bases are TGTGCCACCAGCAGAGATCTGGGCAGGTTGAACACTGAAGCTTTCTTT. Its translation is CATSRDLGRLNTEAFF.

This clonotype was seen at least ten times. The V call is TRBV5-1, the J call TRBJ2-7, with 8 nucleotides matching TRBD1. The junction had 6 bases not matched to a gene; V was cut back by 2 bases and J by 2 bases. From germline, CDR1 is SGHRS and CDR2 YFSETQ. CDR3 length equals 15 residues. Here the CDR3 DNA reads TGCGCCAGCAGCTTCGGGACAGGTTCTACCTACGAGCAGTACTTC. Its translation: CASSFGTGSTYEQYF.

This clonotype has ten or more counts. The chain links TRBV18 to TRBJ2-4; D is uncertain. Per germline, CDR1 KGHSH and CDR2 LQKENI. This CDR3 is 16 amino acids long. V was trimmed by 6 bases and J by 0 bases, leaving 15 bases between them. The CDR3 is CASSQQPLLAKNIQYF. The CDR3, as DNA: TGTGCCAGCTCGCAACAGCCCCTACTAGCCAAAAACATTCAGTACTTC.

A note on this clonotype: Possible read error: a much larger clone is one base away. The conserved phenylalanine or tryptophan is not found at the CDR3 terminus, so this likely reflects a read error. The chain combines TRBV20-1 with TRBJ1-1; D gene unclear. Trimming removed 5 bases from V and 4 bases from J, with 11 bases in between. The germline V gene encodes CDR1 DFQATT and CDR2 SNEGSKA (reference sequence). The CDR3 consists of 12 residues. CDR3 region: CSAWGRATEAFC. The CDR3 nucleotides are TGCAGTGCTTGGGGTAGGGCCACTGAAGCTTTCTGT.

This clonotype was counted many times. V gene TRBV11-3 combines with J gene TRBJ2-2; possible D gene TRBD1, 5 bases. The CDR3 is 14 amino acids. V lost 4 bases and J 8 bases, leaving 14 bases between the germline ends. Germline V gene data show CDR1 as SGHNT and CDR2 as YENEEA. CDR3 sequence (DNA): TGTGCCAGCAGCTATCAAGACAGCAAAGGGGAGCTGTTTTTT. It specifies CASSYQDSKGELFF.

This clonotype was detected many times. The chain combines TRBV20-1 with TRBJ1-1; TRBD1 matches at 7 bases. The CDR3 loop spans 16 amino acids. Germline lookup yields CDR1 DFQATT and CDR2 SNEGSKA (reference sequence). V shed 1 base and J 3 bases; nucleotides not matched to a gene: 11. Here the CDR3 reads CSARGQGMGADTEAFF. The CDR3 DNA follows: TGCAGTGCTAGAGGACAGGGTATGGGTGCCGACACTGAAGCTTTCTTT.

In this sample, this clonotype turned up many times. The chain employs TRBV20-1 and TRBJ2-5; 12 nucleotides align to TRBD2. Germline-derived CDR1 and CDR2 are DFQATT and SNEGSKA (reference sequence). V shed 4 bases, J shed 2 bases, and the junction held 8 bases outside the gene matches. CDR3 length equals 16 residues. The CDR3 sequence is CSAKETSGGNQETQYF. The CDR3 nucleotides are TGCAGTGCTAAAGAGACTAGCGGGGGCAATCAAGAGACCCAGTACTTC.

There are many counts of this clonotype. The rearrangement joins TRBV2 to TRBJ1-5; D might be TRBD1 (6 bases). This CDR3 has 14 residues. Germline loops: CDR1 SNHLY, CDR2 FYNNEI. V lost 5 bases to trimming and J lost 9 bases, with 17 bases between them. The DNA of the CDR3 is TGTGCCAGCAGTTTTCGACAGGCGGGATGGCCCCAGCATTTT. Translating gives CASSFRQAGWPQHF. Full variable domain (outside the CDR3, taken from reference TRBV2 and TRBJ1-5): EPEVTQTPSHQVTQMGQEVILRCVPISNHLYFYWYRQILGQKVEFLVSFYNNEISEKSEIFDDQFSVERPDGSNFTLKIRSTKLEDSAMYFCASSFRQAGWPQHFGDGTRLSIL.

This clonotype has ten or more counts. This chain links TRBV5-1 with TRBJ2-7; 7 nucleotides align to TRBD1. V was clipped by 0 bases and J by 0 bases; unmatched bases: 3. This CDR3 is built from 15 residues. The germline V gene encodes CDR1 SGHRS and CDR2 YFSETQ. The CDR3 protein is CASSLVGTVSYEQYF. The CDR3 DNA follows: TGCGCCAGCAGCTTGGTTGGGACAGTCTCCTACGAGCAGTACTTC.

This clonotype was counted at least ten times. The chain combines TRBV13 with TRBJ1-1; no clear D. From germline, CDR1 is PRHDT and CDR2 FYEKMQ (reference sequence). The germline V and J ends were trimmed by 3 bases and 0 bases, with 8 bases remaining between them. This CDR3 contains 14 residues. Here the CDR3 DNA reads TGTGCCAGCAGCTTCGGCGTACTGAACACTGAAGCTTTCTTT. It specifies CASSFGVLNTEAFF.

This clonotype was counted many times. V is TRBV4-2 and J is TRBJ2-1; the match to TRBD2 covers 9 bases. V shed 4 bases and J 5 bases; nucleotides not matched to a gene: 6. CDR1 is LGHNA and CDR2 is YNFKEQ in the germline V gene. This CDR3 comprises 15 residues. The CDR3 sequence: CASSPFSGGNNEQFF. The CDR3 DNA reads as TGTGCCAGCAGCCCTTTTAGCGGGGGAAACAATGAGCAGTTCTTC.

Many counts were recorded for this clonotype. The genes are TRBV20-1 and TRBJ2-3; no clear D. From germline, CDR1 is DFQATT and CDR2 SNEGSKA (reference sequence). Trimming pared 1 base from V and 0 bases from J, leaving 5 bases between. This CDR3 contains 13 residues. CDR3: CSARVASTDTQYF. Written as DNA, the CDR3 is TGCAGTGCTAGAGTAGCAAGCACAGATACGCAGTATTTT.

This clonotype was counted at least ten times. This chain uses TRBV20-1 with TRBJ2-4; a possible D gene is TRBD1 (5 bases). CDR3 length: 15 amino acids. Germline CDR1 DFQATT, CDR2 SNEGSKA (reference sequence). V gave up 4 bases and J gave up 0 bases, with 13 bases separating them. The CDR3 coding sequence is TGCAGTGCTAAACAGGTTTACTCAGCCAAAAACATTCAGTACTTC. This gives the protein CSAKQVYSAKNIQYF.

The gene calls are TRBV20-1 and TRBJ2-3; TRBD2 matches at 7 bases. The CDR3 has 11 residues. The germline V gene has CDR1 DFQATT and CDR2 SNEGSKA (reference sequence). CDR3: CSHERGLRQYF. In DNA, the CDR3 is TGCAGCCACGAGCGGGGATTGAGGCAGTATTTT.

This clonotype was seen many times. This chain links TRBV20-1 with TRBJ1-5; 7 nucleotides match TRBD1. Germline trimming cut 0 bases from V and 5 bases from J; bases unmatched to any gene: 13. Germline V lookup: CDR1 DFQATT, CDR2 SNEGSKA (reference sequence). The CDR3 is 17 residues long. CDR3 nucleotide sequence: TGCAGTGCTAGAGATCAATTTGGAGGGGGCGCCGATCAGCCCCAGCATTTT. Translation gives CSARDQFGGGADQPQHF.